One and the same sample provided the 24 T cell receptor beta chains below, sequenced in a study of blood T cell repertoires in COVID-19. The method was immunoSEQ multiplex PCR; TCRdb's version includes in-frame clones alone and lacks a portion of them. This sample has over 90,000 clones, with about four fifths found just once. Material for sequencing was peripheral blood. These receptors came from a man older than 75 with COVID-19, enrolled during active disease.

This clone has more than one count but fewer than ten. V gene TRBV10-2 combines with J gene TRBJ2-5; D remains unclear. The CDR3 is made up of 12 amino acids. Trimming took 4 bases from V and 5 from J, leaving 8 bases between them. Germline-derived CDR1 and CDR2 are WSHSY and SAAADI. The CDR3 loop reads CASSGTMETQYF. CDR3 in DNA: TGCGCCAGCAGTGGAACAATGGAGACCCAGTACTTC.

The J gene is TRBJ1-1, the V gene TRBV3-1 (or the pseudogene TRBV3-2), with 10 bases aligning to TRBD1. The germline V gene has CDR1 LGHDT and CDR2 YNNKEL (reference sequence). V shed 6 bases, J shed 6 bases, and the junction held 7 bases outside the gene matches. This CDR3 is built from 14 residues. The CDR3 region has the DNA TGTGCCAGCAGTCAGGGACAGGGGTCCGCTGAAGCTTTCTTT. Residues: CASSQGQGSAEAFF.

The J gene is TRBJ2-1, the V gene TRBV27; tentative D call: TRBD2 (6 bases). Germline CDR1 and CDR2: MNHEY and SMNVEV (reference sequence). CDR3 length: 15 residues. The ends were cut back, 6 bases at V and 0 bases at J, with 12 bases in the middle. The CDR3 protein is CASSPERVSYNEQFF. CDR3 in DNA: TGTGCCAGCAGCCCCGAGCGGGTCTCCTACAATGAGCAGTTCTTC.

V usage is TRBV2 and J usage is TRBJ2-7; TRBD1 matches 8 bases. There are 13 residues in the CDR3. From germline, CDR1 is SNHLY and CDR2 FYNNEI. V shed 4 bases and J 6 bases; nucleotides not matched to a gene: 5. CDR3 bases: TGTGCCAGCAGTGGGGGGACAGGTATCGAGCAGTACTTC. Translation: CASSGGTGIEQYF.

For this clone: Germline and junction disagree at one end, which may indicate a read error. The chain has TRBV24-1 and TRBJ1-2, with D possibly being TRBD1 (5 bases). CDR1 and CDR2 (germline): KGHDR, SFDVKD. The CDR3 sequence is 14 residues long. CDR3: CATSDLRQNYGCTF. In DNA, the CDR3 is TGTGCCACCAGTGATTTGAGACAGAACTATGGCTGCACCTTC.

The CDR3 DNA is TGTGCCAGCAGCCAACAGGGGGCGGGTGGCACTGAAGCTTTCTTT. Amino acids: CASSQQGAGGTEAFF. The chain recombines TRBV7-2 with TRBJ1-1; TRBD1 matches at 9 bases. The CDR3 spans 15 residues. Germline CDR1 and CDR2: SGHTA and FQGNSA. V shed 5 bases, J shed 4 bases, and the junction held 8 bases outside the gene matches.

In regard to this clone: Relative to the germline gene, one junction end is altered; a read error may explain this. V gene TRBV11-1 combines with J gene TRBJ2-5; 10 bases agree with TRBD2. Per germline, CDR1 SGHAT and CDR2 FQDESV (reference sequence). This CDR3 spans 16 amino acids. In nucleotides, the CDR3 is TGTGCCAGCAGGTTAGGACTAGCGGACCTCCAAGAGACCCAGTACTTC. Translation gives CASRLGLADLQETQYF.

This clone came up once. This sequence joins TRBV4-3 and TRBJ1-2; no clear D. Germline V gene lookup returns CDR1 LGHNA and CDR2 YSLEER. V lost 1 base to trimming and J lost 0 bases, with 6 bases between them. There are 14 residues in the CDR3. The CDR3 nucleotides are TGCGCCAGCAGCCAAGCACATACTAACTATGGCTACACCTTC. Translated: CASSQAHTNYGYTF.

This clone was seen a handful of times. The chain uses TRBV5-1 and TRBJ2-5; 9 positions agree with TRBD1. The CDR3 extends over 14 amino acids. Germline values: CDR1 SGHRS, CDR2 YFSETQ. After removal of 3 bases from V and 4 bases from J, the junction contained 4 bases not matched to a gene. The CDR3 DNA is TGCGCCAGCAGCTCGGGACAGGGACGAGAGACCCAGTACTTC. This translates into CASSSGQGRETQYF.

The rearrangement joins TRBV27 to TRBJ1-3; D gene ambiguous. This CDR3 contains 14 residues. Germline loops: CDR1 MNHEY, CDR2 SMNVEV (reference sequence). The V end lost 7 bases, the J end lost 0 bases, and 10 bases lay between the germline ends. In nucleotides, the CDR3 is TGTGCCAGCAAGACCGGAGCCTCTGGAAACACCATATATTTT. It is translated as CASKTGASGNTIYF.

V and J are TRBV9 and TRBJ1-6; 7 bases fit TRBD1. The J segment lost 5 bases and the V segment lost 3 bases, leaving 14 bases of the junction unmatched. This CDR3 comprises 18 residues. The germline gives CDR1 SGDLS, CDR2 YYNGEE. The CDR3 DNA is TGTGCCAGCAGCGAAACAACCCAACCGGGACAGAATAATTCACCCCTCCACTTT. This encodes CASSETTQPGQNNSPLHF.

The chain is built from TRBV6-2 or TRBV6-3 and TRBJ1-5; 10 bases map to TRBD1. The length of the CDR3 is 17 residues. CDR1 MNHEY and CDR2 SVGEGT come from the germline V gene. The ends lost 3 bases at V and 7 bases at J; junction bases unmatched: 12. The chain's CDR3 is CASSYSTTGGSGQPQHF. In DNA form, the CDR3 reads TGTGCCAGCAGTTATTCGACGACAGGGGGCTCCGGGCAGCCCCAGCATTTT.

V is TRBV6-2 or TRBV6-3 and J is TRBJ2-7; TRBD2 matches at 11 bases. V lost 2 bases to trimming and J lost 3 bases; unmatched junction nucleotides: 6. The CDR3 consists of 16 residues. CDR1 is MNHEY, CDR2 SVGEGT, per germline. The CDR3 sequence is CASSYGTSGANYEQYF. The CDR3 DNA is TGTGCCAGCAGTTACGGGACTAGCGGAGCCAACTACGAGCAGTACTTC.

In this sample, this clone turned up a few times. J is TRBJ1-2 and V is TRBV27; 8 positions agree with TRBD1. The CDR3 is 13 amino acids. The ends lost 6 bases at V and 4 bases at J; junction bases unmatched: 4. Germline assignment: CDR1 MNHEY and CDR2 SMNVEV (reference sequence). The CDR3 region is CASRRQGPYGYTF. In DNA form, the CDR3 reads TGTGCCAGCAGGCGACAGGGGCCCTATGGCTACACCTTC.

The chain couples TRBV7-5 to TRBJ1-1; the D segment call TRBD1 is taken from the table without a DNA check. TRBV7-5 is a documented pseudogene. The CDR3 spans 15 residues. Here the CDR3 reads CARSLGQSSVTEAFF. Written as DNA, the CDR3 is TGTGCCAGAAGTCTGGGACAGTCAAGCGTCACTGAAGCTTTCTTT.

V is TRBV19 and J is TRBJ1-1, with D perhaps matching TRBD1 (5 bases). This CDR3 region has 15 residues. Germline-derived CDR1 and CDR2 are LNHDA and SQIVND (reference sequence). V was trimmed by 3 bases and J by 5 bases, leaving 16 bases between them. CDR3 in DNA: TGTGCCAGTAGTATGGGAGGGGCCCTGGGGACTGAAGCTTTCTTT. This translates into CASSMGGALGTEAFF.

The V and J genes are TRBV19 and TRBJ2-5, with D possibly TRBD1 on 6 matching bases. From germline, CDR1 is LNHDA and CDR2 SQIVND (reference sequence). CDR3 size: 13 residues. V was pared by 6 bases and J by 5 bases, with 13 bases between. CDR3 nucleotides: TGTGCCAGTAGCATAATCACAGGGGAGACCCAGTACTTC. This encodes CASSIITGETQYF. The full variable domain, with the rest looked up from reference TRBV19 and TRBJ2-5, is DGGITQSPKYLFRKEGQNVTLSCEQNLNHDAMYWYRQDPGQGLRLIYYSQIVNDFQKGDIAEGYSVSREKKESFPLTVTSAQKNPTAFYLCASSIITGETQYFGPGTRLLVL.

The rearrangement uses TRBV5-8 and TRBJ2-1; 7 bases are shared with TRBD1. CDR1 and CDR2 from the germline V gene are SGHTS and YDEGEE. The CDR3 is 14 residues long. Trimming removed 1 base from V and 8 bases from J; junction bases left unmatched: 6. The CDR3 is CASSLYNRGHEQFF. The CDR3, as DNA: TGTGCCAGCAGCTTGTATAACAGGGGCCATGAGCAGTTCTTC.

This chain links TRBV28 with TRBJ2-6; 9 bases agree with TRBD1. J was trimmed by 2 bases and V by 6 bases; bases with no gene match: 2. CDR1 MDHEN and CDR2 SYDVKM come from the germline V gene. The CDR3 length is 15 residues. The CDR3 loop reads CASRRTGAGANVLTF. The DNA for the CDR3 is TGTGCCAGCAGAAGGACAGGGGCTGGGGCCAACGTCCTGACTTTC.

The chain combines TRBV7-2 with TRBJ2-2, with D perhaps matching TRBD2 (5 bases). The CDR3 length is 16 residues. Germline V gene data show CDR1 as SGHTA and CDR2 as FQGNSA. Trimming left V 3 bases short and J 1 base short, with 12 bases between. CDR3 DNA: TGTGCCAGCAGCTTCAGAGCGGTTAGGAACACCGGGGAGCTGTTTTTT. Encoded protein: CASSFRAVRNTGELFF.

This sequence joins TRBV27 and TRBJ1-3; D may be TRBD1 (6 bases). Per germline, CDR1 MNHEY and CDR2 SMNVEV (reference sequence). The V and J ends lost 5 bases and 0 bases respectively, with 17 bases between them. The CDR3 is made up of 17 amino acids. As DNA, the CDR3 is TGTGCCAGCAGTCCCCAACCTACAGGGACCTCTGGAAACACCATATATTTT. Translating it yields CASSPQPTGTSGNTIYF.

The chain is built from TRBV10-2 and TRBJ1-1, with D perhaps TRBD1 (5 bases). V gave up 6 bases and J gave up 1 base, with 12 bases separating them. The length of the CDR3 is 14 residues. The germline gives CDR1 WSHSY, CDR2 SAAADI. The chain's CDR3 is CASSLDQGNTEAFF. The CDR3 DNA follows: TGCGCCAGCAGCCTTGATCAGGGGAACACTGAAGCTTTCTTT.

This chain links TRBV5-1 with TRBJ2-5; 10 nucleotides line up with TRBD2. CDR3 length: 15 residues. Germline loops: CDR1 SGHRS, CDR2 YFSETQ. The J segment lost 2 bases and the V segment lost 4 bases, leaving 5 bases of the junction unmatched. CDR3 coding DNA: TGCGCCAGCAGCCCTGGACTAGCGGAACAAGAGACCCAGTACTTC. This gives the protein CASSPGLAEQETQYF.

The chain uses TRBV3-1 (or the pseudogene TRBV3-2) and TRBJ1-5; the D gene is possibly TRBD1 (6 bases). Per the germline V gene, CDR1 is LGHDT and CDR2 is YNNKEL (reference sequence). The V gene lost 2 bases and the J gene lost 2 bases, with 13 bases spanning the gap. The CDR3 contains 16 residues. The CDR3 reads CASSQSDSARNQPQHF. CDR3 sequence (DNA): TGTGCCAGCAGCCAATCGGACAGCGCCCGCAATCAGCCCCAGCATTTT.